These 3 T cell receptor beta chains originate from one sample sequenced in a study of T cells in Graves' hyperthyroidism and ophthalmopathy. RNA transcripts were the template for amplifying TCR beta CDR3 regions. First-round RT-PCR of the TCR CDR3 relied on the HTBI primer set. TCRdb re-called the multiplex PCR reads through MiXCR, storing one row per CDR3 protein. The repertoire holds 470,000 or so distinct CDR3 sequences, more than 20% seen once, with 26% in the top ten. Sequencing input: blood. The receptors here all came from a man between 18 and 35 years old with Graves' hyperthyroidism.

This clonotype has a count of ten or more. CDR3 DNA: TGCAGTGCAGCACAGGGAGGGGAGACCCAGTACTTC. Protein: CSAAQGGETQYF. The chain recombines TRBV20-1 with TRBJ2-5; D is possibly TRBD2 (7 bases). The length of the CDR3 is 12 residues. Germline values: CDR1 DFQATT, CDR2 SNEGSKA (reference sequence). Trimming cost V 6 bases and J 5 bases, with 13 bases left between them.

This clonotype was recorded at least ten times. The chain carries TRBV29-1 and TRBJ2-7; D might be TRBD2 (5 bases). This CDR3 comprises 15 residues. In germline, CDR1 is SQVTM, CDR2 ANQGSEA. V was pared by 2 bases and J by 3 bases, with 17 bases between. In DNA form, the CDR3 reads TGCAGCGTTGAATCTATCGAGGGAACAGACTACGAGCAGTACTTC. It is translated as CSVESIEGTDYEQYF.

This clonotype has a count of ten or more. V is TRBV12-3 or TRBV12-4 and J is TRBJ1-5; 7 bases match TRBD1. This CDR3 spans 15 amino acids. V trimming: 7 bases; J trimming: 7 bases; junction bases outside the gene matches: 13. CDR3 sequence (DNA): TGTGCCAGCACCCGCGGAGGGACAGTAGGACAGCCCCAGCATTTT. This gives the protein CASTRGGTVGQPQHF.